The TCR beta chain under discussion was sequenced for a study of CD8 T cells in Susac syndrome. TCR beta sequencing was performed on blood CD8+ and CD4+ T cells. Regarding this clonotype: Its antigen is unidentified.

The RNA, roughly 0.45 to 1 ug, was put through reverse transcription using random hexamers. The CDR3 of TCR beta was amplified by immunoSEQ multiplex PCR across 54 Vbeta and 13 Jbeta. In TCRdb, the immunoSEQ multiplex PCR reads were re-called with MiXCR into one record per CDR3 protein. The sample comprises just over 150,000 distinct CDR3 sequences, roughly 95% of which are singletons, and 0.13% to 0.15% rests with the top ten. General study results and limits: The study admitted that it had a relatively small number of individuals in its TCR sequencing and HLA analysis.

The sample consisted of CD8+ T cells from PBMCs. The TCR originated in a human donor with multiple sclerosis.

The CDR3 reads CASSGSDRDGYTF. The CDR3 nucleotides are TGTGCCAGCAGTGGGTCGGACAGAGATGGCTACACCTTC. The chain carries TRBV6-4 and TRBJ1-2; possible D gene TRBD1, 6 bases. Germline V gene lookup returns CDR1 MRHNA and CDR2 SNTAGT. Trimming took off 4 bases at V and 6 bases at J, with 12 bases between the two ends. CDR3 length: 13 amino acids.